Each of the 6 T cell receptor beta chains below was sequenced from the same sample in a study of graft-versus-host responses after intestinal transplantation. Intraepithelial lymphocytes and lamina propria lymphocytes were released through processing of graft tissue. Data came from immunoSEQ multiplex PCR; TCRdb stores just in-frame clones and leaves some out. The table has tens of thousands of clones, roughly nine tenths seen once. The sequenced sample was ileum tissue, obtained around 190 days after intestinal transplant. These receptors came from a human patient who received an intestinal transplant, so some T cells may come from the graft donor.

The rearrangement links TRBV2 to TRBJ1-2; TRBD1 matches 7 bases. The germline gives CDR1 SNHLY, CDR2 FYNNEI. Trimming cost V 4 bases and J 5 bases; bases outside gene matches: 1. The CDR3 consists of 12 residues. Here the CDR3 DNA reads TGTGCCAGCAGTGGACAGGGATATGGCTACACCTTC. As protein: CASSGQGYGYTF.

The chain employs TRBV7-9 and TRBJ2-7; TRBD2 agrees at 14 bases. CDR1 and CDR2 (germline): SEHNR, FQNEAQ (reference sequence). The CDR3 loop spans 17 amino acids. With 5 bases clipped from V and 7 bases from J, the junction kept 13 bases outside the gene matches. CDR3 region: CASSRQTSGGADKEQYF. The CDR3 DNA reads TGTGCCAGCAGCCGGCAGACTAGCGGGGGGGCCGATAAAGAGCAGTACTTC. Drawing the rest from reference TRBV7-9 and TRBJ2-7, the complete variable domain is DTGVSQNPRHKITKRGQNVTFRCDPISEHNRLYWYRQTLGQGPEFLTYFQNEAQLEKSRLLSDRFSAERPKGSFSTLEIQRTEQGDSAMYLCASSRQTSGGADKEQYFGPGTRLTVT.

The chain links TRBV2 to TRBJ1-5; possibly TRBD1 for D (6 bases). The CDR3 totals 18 residues. Germline values: CDR1 SNHLY, CDR2 FYNNEI. Trimming stripped 3 bases from V and 2 bases from J, with 20 bases between. The CDR3 DNA reads as TGTGCCAGCAGTGATCTAGGACAGCCCACCCCGGGCAATCAGCCCCAGCATTTT. Amino acids: CASSDLGQPTPGNQPQHF.

The chain carries TRBV5-4 and TRBJ2-7; TRBD2 agrees at 7 bases. This CDR3 contains 14 residues. The J segment lost 0 bases and the V segment lost 0 bases, leaving 0 bases of the junction unmatched. Germline assignment: CDR1 SGHNT and CDR2 YYREEE (reference sequence). CDR3 region: CASSLGTSSYEQYF. CDR3 nucleotides: TGTGCCAGCAGCTTGGGGACTAGCTCCTACGAGCAGTACTTC.

This clone was seen once. This chain uses TRBV18 with TRBJ2-7; either TRBD1 or TRBD2 may supply D (5 bases each). The germline V gene has CDR1 KGHSH and CDR2 LQKENI. V gave up 0 bases and J gave up 7 bases, with 13 bases separating them. This CDR3 contains 14 residues. The CDR3 nucleotides are TGTGCCAGCTCACCACCGGGACCTCGACGGGAGCAGTACTTC. Translating gives CASSPPGPRREQYF.

This chain uses TRBV5-4 with TRBJ2-7; D not certain. The CDR3 is 13 residues long. Germline V CDR1 and CDR2: SGHNT, YYREEE (reference sequence). Trimming shortened V by 0 bases and J by 0 bases, and 4 bases separated the two germline ends. The CDR3 coding sequence is TGTGCCAGCAGCTTGGCGTCCTCCTACGAGCAGTACTTC. Translation gives CASSLASSYEQYF.